The 10 T cell receptor beta chains reported below all come from one sample, sequenced in a study of control samples from healthy donors and cancer patients. Only in-frame clones appear in the TCRdb table, and some are missing; sequencing was by immunoSEQ multiplex PCR. The sample has 100,000 or so clones, roughly 80% seen once. Sequencing input: blood. The receptor source for this set is a woman aged 45-59 years in good health.

V is TRBV12-3 or TRBV12-4 and J is TRBJ1-2; perhaps TRBD1 as D (5 bases). The CDR3 contains 12 residues. V was trimmed by 1 base and J by 8 bases, leaving 8 bases between them. This chain's CDR3 is CASSLGGRGYTF. CDR3 sequence (DNA): TGTGCCAGCAGTTTAGGGGGCAGGGGCTACACCTTC.

The sample holds one count of this clone. The same CDR3 is also encoded by other DNA sequences in this sample. V and J are TRBV19 and TRBJ2-1; D perhaps matches TRBD2 (5 bases). Trimming shortened V by 5 bases and J by 8 bases, and 13 bases separated the two germline ends. Germline V gene data show CDR1 as LNHDA and CDR2 as SQIVND (reference sequence). The CDR3 covers 13 residues. The CDR3 DNA reads as TGTGCCAGTAGTCGGGAAATAGGCGATGAGCAGTTCTTC. This gives the protein CASSREIGDEQFF.

CDR3: CASSISSAQETQYF. CDR3 nucleotides: TGTGCCAGTAGTATCTCCAGCGCACAAGAGACCCAGTACTTC. The V call is TRBV19, the J call TRBJ2-5; no definite D call. The CDR3 loop spans 14 amino acids. Germline V gene lookup returns CDR1 LNHDA and CDR2 SQIVND (reference sequence). Trimming left V 3 bases short and J 2 bases short, with 10 bases between.

This chain uses TRBV11-2 with TRBJ2-1, with D maybe TRBD2 (6 bases). Germline lookup yields CDR1 SGHAT and CDR2 FQNNGV. The CDR3 totals 14 residues. V was shortened by 2 bases and J by 3 bases, with 8 bases between the two germline ends. The CDR3 DNA reads TGTGCCAGCAGCTTATCCGGGAGCTACAATGAGCAGTTCTTC. Encoded protein: CASSLSGSYNEQFF.

J is TRBJ1-4 and V is TRBV5-1, with unresolved D. The germline V gene has CDR1 SGHRS and CDR2 YFSETQ. CDR3 length equals 16 residues. With 0 bases removed from V and 4 bases from J, the gap between germline ends came to 13 bases. CDR3 DNA sequence: TGCGCCAGCAGCTTGGGCGGCACAGCTCTTAATGAAAAACTGTTTTTT. This codes for CASSLGGTALNEKLFF.

The chain combines TRBV24-1 with TRBJ2-1; D gene unclear. V was pared by 5 bases and J by 0 bases, with 13 bases between. CDR1 is KGHDR, CDR2 SFDVKD, per germline. This CDR3 has 16 residues. The DNA of the CDR3 is TGTGCCACCAGTGTCCCAGGCGACTCCTCCTACAATGAGCAGTTCTTC. Protein product: CATSVPGDSSYNEQFF.

The chain employs TRBV7-8 and TRBJ2-5; no clear D gene. Germline CDR1 and CDR2: SGHVS and FQNEAQ. Trimming took 4 bases from V and 1 from J, leaving 10 bases between them. The CDR3 has 14 amino acids. The CDR3 DNA is TGTGCCAGCAGCTCCCAACAGATCCAAGAGACCCAGTACTTC. Amino acid sequence: CASSSQQIQETQYF. The full variable domain, with the rest looked up from reference TRBV7-8 and TRBJ2-5, is GAGVSQSPRYKVAKRGQDVALRCDPISGHVSLFWYQQALGQGPEFLTYFQNEAQLDKSGLPSDRFFAERPEGSVSTLKIQRTQQEDSAVYLCASSSQQIQETQYFGPGTRLLVL.

V is TRBV10-3 and J is TRBJ1-5; D gene ambiguous. The CDR3 sequence is 16 residues long. From germline, CDR1 is ENHRY and CDR2 SYGVKD. V lost 0 bases and J lost 4, with 13 bases in between. CDR3 in amino acids: CAISESGNFANQPQHF. For the CDR3, the DNA is TGTGCCATCAGTGAGTCGGGCAACTTCGCTAATCAGCCCCAGCATTTT.

At least ten counts were recorded for this clone. The chain recombines TRBV25-1 with TRBJ1-6; a possible D gene is TRBD1 (6 bases). The germline V gene encodes CDR1 MGHDK and CDR2 SYGVNS. The CDR3 runs 14 residues. Trimming shortened V by 3 bases and J by 9 bases, and 12 bases separated the two germline ends. The CDR3 here is CASSEPQGASPLHF. In DNA form, the CDR3 reads TGTGCCAGCAGTGAGCCACAGGGTGCTTCACCCCTCCACTTT.

The chain has TRBV6-1 and TRBJ2-1; D uncertain. Per the germline V gene, CDR1 is MNHNS and CDR2 is SASEGT. Trimming removed 6 bases from V and 4 bases from J, with 13 bases in between. This CDR3 region has 14 residues. CDR3 amino acids: CASSPGYGYNEQFF. The DNA of the CDR3 is TGTGCCAGCAGCCCCGGATACGGATACAATGAGCAGTTCTTC.